This paragraph reports one T cell receptor beta chain. The antigen is unknown. This record comes from a study of chemoradiotherapy in HPV16-positive cancers. Study-level results: Better recurrence-free survival went with HPV-responsive T-cell expansion in HPV16-positive patients.

Produced via immunoSEQ multiplex PCR; TCRdb's table is partial and in-frame only. The sample consists of about 20,000 clones, roughly 92% of them appearing once. The CDR3 runs to 17 residues. V was clipped by 6 bases and J by 8 bases, with 26 bases between them. Per germline, CDR1 LGHNA and CDR2 YNFKEQ. The sample here was blood, taken from a patient who underwent chemoradiotherapy. This TCR was sampled from a human donor with HPV-associated anogenital cancer. V and J are TRBV4-2 and TRBJ1-3, with a tentative D call TRBD1 (6 bases). CDR3 protein: CASRPLGALSEKDTIYF. In DNA form, the CDR3 reads TGTGCCAGCAGACCACTGGGGGCCCTTTCAGAAAAGGACACCATATATTTT.